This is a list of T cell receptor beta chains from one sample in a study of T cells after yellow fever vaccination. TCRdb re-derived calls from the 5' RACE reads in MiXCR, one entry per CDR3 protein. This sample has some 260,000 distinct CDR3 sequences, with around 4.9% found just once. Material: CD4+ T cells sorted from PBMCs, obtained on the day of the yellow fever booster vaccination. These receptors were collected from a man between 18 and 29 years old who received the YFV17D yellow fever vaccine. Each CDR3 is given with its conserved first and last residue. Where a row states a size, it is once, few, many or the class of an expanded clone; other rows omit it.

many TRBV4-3 CASSQPPGGASRSYNEQFF
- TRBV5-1 CASSSSGQSYEQYF
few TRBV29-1 CSVDRSWVTDTQYF
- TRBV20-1 CSARSRNNQPQHF
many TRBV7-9 CASSHTGGTGGKGYTF
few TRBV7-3 CASRAHPGGETEAFF
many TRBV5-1 CASRGEGTDTQYF
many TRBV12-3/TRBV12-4 CASSPRQNTEAFF
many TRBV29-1 CSVEDRGQVTYEQYF
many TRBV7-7 CASSPDGYNEQFF
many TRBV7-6 CASSLQGASESYTF
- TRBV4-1 CASSRGQGRETQYF
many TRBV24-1 CATSDPFRVTQYF
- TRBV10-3 CAISNKDRGTDTQYF